One and the same sample provided the 3 T cell receptor beta chains below, sequenced in a study of control samples from healthy donors and cancer patients (dated by TCRdb to 2020 to 2022). To prepare the library, the immunoSEQ multiplex PCR assay was applied. Entries here come from immuneACCESS through TCRdb and include only in-frame sequences with V and J called. Some clones fail to appear in such tables; in the studies checked, an unresolved V gene covers under half of the shortfall, and the cause of the remainder is unknown. For this sample the table gives 100,000 or so clones, of which about 89% were detected only once. The biggest ten clones account for 7.5% to 10% of the sample. The sequencing sample was made of blood. The receptor set was obtained from a man aged 25 to 40 in good health.

V gene TRBV5-1 combines with J gene TRBJ1-1, with TRBD1 identical over 10 bases. CDR1 SGHRS and CDR2 YFSETQ come from the germline V gene. The length of the CDR3 is 15 residues. With V trimmed by 4 bases and J by 5 bases, 8 bases remained unmatched. The CDR3 region has the DNA TGCGCCAGCAGCGTGGGACAGGGGCCGATAACTGAAGCTTTCTTT. Translated: CASSVGQGPITEAFF. The whole variable domain, remainder taken from reference TRBV5-1 and TRBJ1-1, is KAGVTQTPRYLIKTRGQQVTLSCSPISGHRSVSWYQQTPGQGLQFLFEYFSETQRNKGNFPGRFSGRQFSNSRSEMNVSTLELGDSALYLCASSVGQGPITEAFFGQGTRLTVV.

The DNA for the CDR3 is TGTGCCAGCAGGGCAGTCGGTCAGCCCCAGCATTTT. It codes for CASRAVGQPQHF. V and J are TRBV6-6 and TRBJ1-5; no reliable D call. Deletions cut 6 bases from V and 6 bases from J, with 9 bases between. This CDR3 is built from 12 residues. Germline CDR1 and CDR2: MNHNY and SVGAGI (reference sequence).

V is TRBV19 and J is TRBJ1-4, with D uncertain. The CDR3 consists of 16 residues. Germline CDR1 and CDR2: LNHDA and SQIVND (reference sequence). Trimming left V 4 bases short and J 0 bases short, with 12 bases between. The CDR3 DNA is TGTGCCAGTAGTAAGGTGGGGTTTGCAACTAATGAAAAACTGTTTTTT. This encodes CASSKVGFATNEKLFF.